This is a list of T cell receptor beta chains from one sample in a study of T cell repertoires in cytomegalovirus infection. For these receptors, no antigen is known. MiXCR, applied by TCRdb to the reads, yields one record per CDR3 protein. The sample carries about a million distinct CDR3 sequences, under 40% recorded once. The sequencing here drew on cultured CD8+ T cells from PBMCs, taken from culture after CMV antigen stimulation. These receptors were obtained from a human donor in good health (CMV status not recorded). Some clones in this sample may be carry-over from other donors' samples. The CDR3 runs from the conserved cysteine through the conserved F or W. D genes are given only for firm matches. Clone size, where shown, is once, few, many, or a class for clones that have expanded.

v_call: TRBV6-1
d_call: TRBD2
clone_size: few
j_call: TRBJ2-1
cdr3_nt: TGTGCCAGCACCCTGACTAGCGGGGTCCTCTACAATGAGCAGTTCTTC
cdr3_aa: CASTLTSGVLYNEQFF

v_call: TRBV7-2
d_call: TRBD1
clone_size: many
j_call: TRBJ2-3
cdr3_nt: TGTGCCAGCAGCTTAGGGGACAGGGGGTATGCAGATACGCAGTATTTT
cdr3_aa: CASSLGDRGYADTQYF

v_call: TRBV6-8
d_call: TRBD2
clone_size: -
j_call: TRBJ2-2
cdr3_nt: TGTGCCAGCAGCCATGACCTTAGACTAGCGGGAGCGAACACCGGGGAGCTGTTTTTT
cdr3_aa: CASSHDLRLAGANTGELFF

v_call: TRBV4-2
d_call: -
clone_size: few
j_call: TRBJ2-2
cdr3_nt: TGTGCCAGCAGCCAAGGAGGTGACGGCGGGGAGCTGTTTTTT
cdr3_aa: CASSQGGDGGELFF

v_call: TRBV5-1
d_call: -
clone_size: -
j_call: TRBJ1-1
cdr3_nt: TGCGCCAGCAGCCCAGAGAGAGGCCAGATGAACACTGAAGCTTTCTTT
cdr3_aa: CASSPERGQMNTEAFF

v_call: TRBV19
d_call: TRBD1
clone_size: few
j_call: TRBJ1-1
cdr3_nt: TGTGCCAGTACCCCGGGGAACAGGGGAACTGAAGCTTTCTTT
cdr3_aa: CASTPGNRGTEAFF

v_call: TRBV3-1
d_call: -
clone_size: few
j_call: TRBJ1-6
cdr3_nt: TGTGCCAGCAGCCAAGATAATGGGGTGTCCTCCTATAATTCACCCCTCCACTTT
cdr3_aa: CASSQDNGVSSYNSPLHF

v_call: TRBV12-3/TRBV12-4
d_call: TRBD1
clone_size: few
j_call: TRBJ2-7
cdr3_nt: TGTGCCAGCAATGGACAGGGGATTGTCTACGAGCAGTACTTC
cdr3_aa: CASNGQGIVYEQYF

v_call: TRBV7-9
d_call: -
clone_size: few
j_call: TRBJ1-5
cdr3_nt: TGTGCCAGCACCCCCCCCGGGGTGAGTCAGCCCCAGCATTTT
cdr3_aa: CASTPPGVSQPQHF

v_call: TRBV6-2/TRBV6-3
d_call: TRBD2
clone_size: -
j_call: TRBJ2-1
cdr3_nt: TGTGCCAGCAGTGCCGGGACTAGCGTTCCCTACAATGAGCAGTTCTTC
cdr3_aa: CASSAGTSVPYNEQFF

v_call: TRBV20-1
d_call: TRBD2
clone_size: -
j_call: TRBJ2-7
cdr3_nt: TGCAGTGCTCCCCGGGTAGCGGGGGCTGAGCAGTACTTC
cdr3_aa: CSAPRVAGAEQYF

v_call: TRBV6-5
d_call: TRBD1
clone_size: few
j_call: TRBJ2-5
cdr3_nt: TGTGCCAGCAGTTACTCTTGGACAGGGACTCAAGAGACCCAGTACTTC
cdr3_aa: CASSYSWTGTQETQYF

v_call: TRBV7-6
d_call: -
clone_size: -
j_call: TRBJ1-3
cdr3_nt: TGTGCCTCGGACTCCATGGGGGCCCCTGGAAACACCATATATTTT
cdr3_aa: CASDSMGAPGNTIYF

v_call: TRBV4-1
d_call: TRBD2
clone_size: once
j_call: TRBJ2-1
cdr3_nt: TGTGCCAGCAGCCAAGAACGGGGGGGCGAGGATGAGCAGTTCTTC
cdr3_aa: CASSQERGGEDEQFF

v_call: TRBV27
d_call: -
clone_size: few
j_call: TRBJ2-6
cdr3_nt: TGTGCCACGGCAGGAGGGTCTGGGGCCAACGTCCTGACTTTC
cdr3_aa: CATAGGSGANVLTF

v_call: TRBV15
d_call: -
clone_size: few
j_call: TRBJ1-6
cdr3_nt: TGTGCCACCAGCCACGGGACATATAATTCACCCCTCCACTTT
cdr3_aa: CATSHGTYNSPLHF

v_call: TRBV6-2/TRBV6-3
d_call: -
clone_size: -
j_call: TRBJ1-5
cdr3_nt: TGTGCCAGCAGACCCTTCCTTGTGGACCATCAGCCCCAGCATTTT
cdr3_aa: CASRPFLVDHQPQHF

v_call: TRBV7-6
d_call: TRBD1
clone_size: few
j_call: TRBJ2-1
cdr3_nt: TGTGCCAGCAGTTTTACAGGTACAGGGGCTAATGAGCAGTTCTTC
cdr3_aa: CASSFTGTGANEQFF

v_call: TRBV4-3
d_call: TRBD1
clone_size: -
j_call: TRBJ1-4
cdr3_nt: TGCGCCAGCAGCCAGGACAGGGGTGGCACTAATGAAAACCTGTTTTTT
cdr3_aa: CASSQDRGGTNENLFF

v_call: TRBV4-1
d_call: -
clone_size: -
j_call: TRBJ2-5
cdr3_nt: TGCGCCAGCAGCCAAGATCGGGGGAACCCGAGACAAGAGACCCAGTACTTC
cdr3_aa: CASSQDRGNPRQETQYF

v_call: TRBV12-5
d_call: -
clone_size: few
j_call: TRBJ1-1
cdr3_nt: TGTGCTAGTGGCTTCACTGGGACTGAAGCTTTCTTT
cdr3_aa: CASGFTGTEAFF

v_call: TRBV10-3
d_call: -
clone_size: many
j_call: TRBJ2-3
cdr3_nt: TGTGCCATCAGTGATCCCCACCATACAGATACGCAGTATTTT
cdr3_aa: CAISDPHHTDTQYF

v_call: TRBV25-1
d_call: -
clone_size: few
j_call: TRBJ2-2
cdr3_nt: TGTGCCAGCAGTGAATCGGTGGCCGGGGAGCTGTTTTTT
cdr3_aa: CASSESVAGELFF

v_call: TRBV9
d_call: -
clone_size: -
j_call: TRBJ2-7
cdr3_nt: TGTGCCAGCAGCCCGAGGCTAGCCCCCTGGGAGCAGTACTTC
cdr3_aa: CASSPRLAPWEQYF

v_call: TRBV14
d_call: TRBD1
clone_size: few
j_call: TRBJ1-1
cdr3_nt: TGTGCCAGCAGCCGCTCGGGACAGGGGGCGAGTACTGAAGCTTTCTTT
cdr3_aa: CASSRSGQGASTEAFF

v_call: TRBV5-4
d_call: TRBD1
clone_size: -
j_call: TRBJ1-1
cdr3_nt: TGTGCCAGCAGCGCGGGGACAGGGGAGATGAACACTGAAGCTTTCTTT
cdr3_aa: CASSAGTGEMNTEAFF

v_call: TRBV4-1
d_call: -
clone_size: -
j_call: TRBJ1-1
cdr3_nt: TGCGCCAGCAGCCAACAGATGAACACTGAAGCTTTCTTT
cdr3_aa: CASSQQMNTEAFF

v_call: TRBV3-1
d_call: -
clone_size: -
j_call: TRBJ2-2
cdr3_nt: TGTGCCAGCAGCCCCGGAGTTAGCGGAGGCCCCGGGGCCGGGGAGCTGTTTTTT
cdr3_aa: CASSPGVSGGPGAGELFF

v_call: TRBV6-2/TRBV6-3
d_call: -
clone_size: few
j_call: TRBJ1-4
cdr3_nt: TGTGCCAGCAGTTACGACAGCCTTTATGAAAAACTGTTTTTT
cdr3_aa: CASSYDSLYEKLFF

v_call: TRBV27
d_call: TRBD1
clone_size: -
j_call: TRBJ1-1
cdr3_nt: TGTGCCAGCAGTTTTACAGGGGTTGCAATGAACACTGAAGCTTTCTTT
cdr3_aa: CASSFTGVAMNTEAFF

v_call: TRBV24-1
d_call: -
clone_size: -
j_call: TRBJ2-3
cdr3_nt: TGTGCCACCAGTGTGGGGGTCCTCACAGATACGCAGTATTTT
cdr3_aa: CATSVGVLTDTQYF

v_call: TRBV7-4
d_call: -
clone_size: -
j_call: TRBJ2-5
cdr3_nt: TGTGCCAGCAGCTCGACCGAGGGGACACCGTACCAAGAGACCCAGTACTTC
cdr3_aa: CASSSTEGTPYQETQYF

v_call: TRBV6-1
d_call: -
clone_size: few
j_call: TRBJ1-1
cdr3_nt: TGTGCCAGCAGAAGGGGCGAGGTCACTGAAGCTTTCTTT
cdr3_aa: CASRRGEVTEAFF

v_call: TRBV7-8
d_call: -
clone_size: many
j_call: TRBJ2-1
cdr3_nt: TGTGCCAGCAGCTTAGAGGGGCACCCCTTAAGGAATGAGCAGTTCTTC
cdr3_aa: CASSLEGHPLRNEQFF

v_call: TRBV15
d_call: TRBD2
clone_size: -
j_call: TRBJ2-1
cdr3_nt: TGTGCCACCAGCAGAGGGGTTAGCGGGGCCTCCTACAATGAGCAGTTCTTC
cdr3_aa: CATSRGVSGASYNEQFF

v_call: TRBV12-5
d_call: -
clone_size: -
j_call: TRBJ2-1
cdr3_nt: TGTGCTAGTGGTTGGGGACATGAGCAGTTCTTC
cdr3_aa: CASGWGHEQFF

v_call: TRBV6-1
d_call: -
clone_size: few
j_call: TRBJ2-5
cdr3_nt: TGTGCCAGCAAGGTTGATCTTAGGGGGCAAGAGACCCAGTACTTC
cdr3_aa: CASKVDLRGQETQYF

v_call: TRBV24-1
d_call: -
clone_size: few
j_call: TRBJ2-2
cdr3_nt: TGTGCCACCAGTGATTGGACGGGACACACCGGGGAGCTGTTTTTT
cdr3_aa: CATSDWTGHTGELFF